This T cell receptor (beta chain) came from a study of blood T cell repertoires in COVID-19. This table comes from immunoSEQ multiplex PCR, and its TCRdb copy is limited to in-frame clones, with some not included. The sample consists of fewer than 500,000 clones, about nine tenths of them appearing once. The sequence was obtained from a woman younger than 30 who had recovered from COVID-19. Sequencing input: PBMCs or T cells enriched from blood (not recorded which).

The CDR3 protein is CASSPEGLTGTRYNEQFF. The CDR3 bases are TGTGCCAGCAGCCCCGAGGGCCTGACAGGGACGAGGTACAATGAGCAGTTCTTC. This rearrangement joins TRBV7-9 to TRBJ2-1; 7 positions agree with TRBD1. CDR1 is SEHNR and CDR2 is FQNEAQ in the germline V gene (reference sequence). Trimming took 5 bases from V and 4 from J; bases not matched to a gene: 17. There are 18 residues in the CDR3.